The sequence of this T cell receptor beta chain was determined in a study of T-cell memory formation after mild COVID-19. Looking at the study overall: Largely donor-specific TCR clusters were found. Study-level points and caveats: Pre-infection memory held some responding clones, suggesting pre-existing cross-reactive T cells responded. Clones shrinking from day 15 to 85 showed even CD4/CD8 mixes; later expanders tilted CD4+.

TCRalpha and TCRbeta libraries used 5'RACE with constant-segment primers and UMIs. TCRdb processed the 5' RACE reads anew with MiXCR; each CDR3 protein has one entry. The sample carries roughly 600,000 distinct CDR3 sequences, approximately 19% recorded once. For this clonotype: The antigen is undetermined.

Germline V gene lookup returns CDR1 MNHEY and CDR2 SVGEGT. There are 15 residues in the CDR3. V lost 6 bases, J lost 4 bases, and 15 bases lay in between. V and J are TRBV6-2 or TRBV6-3 and TRBJ2-2, with D possibly matching TRBD2 (5 bases). The origin of this receptor is an adult woman who had mild COVID-19 (a few samples of this study predate the infection). Cell type and time point are not known. The material sequenced was PBMCs or a T cell subset sorted from them (not recorded which). The CDR3 is CASRPSGEATGELFF. In DNA form, the CDR3 reads TGTGCCAGCAGACCAAGCGGCGAGGCCACCGGGGAGCTGTTTTTT.